Listed below are T cell receptor beta chains from one sample, sequenced in a study of blood T cell repertoires in COVID-19. The protocol was immunoSEQ multiplex PCR, while the TCRdb copy is restricted to in-frame clones and leaves out a portion. The table records 250,000 to 300,000 clones, about nine tenths of them present only once. Specimen: PBMCs or T cells enriched from blood (not recorded which). The receptors come from a woman between 40 and 55 years old who had recovered from COVID-19. The CDR3 runs from the conserved cysteine through the conserved F or W. A D gene is named only where the DNA matches it firmly.

>TRBJ1-2|TRBV2|.
CASSGRGVGYGYTF
>TRBJ1-6|TRBV7-8|TRBD1
CASSLDLGTVNSPLHF
>TRBJ1-2|TRBV6-2/TRBV6-3|.
CASSPDGAHGYTF
>TRBJ1-1|TRBV10-2|.
CASSPGEGANTEAFF
>TRBJ1-2|TRBV7-2|.
CASSLQSQYYGYTF
>TRBJ1-2|TRBV5-1|.
CASSLEVTGYGYTF
>TRBJ1-1|TRBV6-5|.
CASSYSRQKNTEAFF
>TRBJ2-1|TRBV7-2|.
CASSVSHEQFF
>TRBJ2-7|TRBV7-9|.
CASSLVQGGSYEQYF
>TRBJ1-2|TRBV27|.
CASSLTGGYGYTF
>TRBJ2-7|TRBV11-2|.
CASSRGYEQYF
>TRBJ1-1|TRBV5-6|.
CASSRERLNTEAFF
>TRBJ1-1|TRBV7-9|.
CASSRSGQNTEAFF
>TRBJ1-6|TRBV30|.
CAWSKSSYNSPLHF
>TRBJ2-7|TRBV3-1/TRBV3-2|.
CASSQDRPRVGMEQYF
>TRBJ2-7|TRBV7-8|.
CASSRPGAYEQYF
>TRBJ2-6|TRBV7-8|TRBD1
CASSLEGANFNGANVLTF
>TRBJ2-2|TRBV7-2|TRBD2
CASTLSGSDTGELFF
>TRBJ2-7|TRBV10-1|TRBD2
CASSSAGGSYEQYF
>TRBJ2-5|TRBV11-2|.
CASSSEPGLLAEETQYF
>TRBJ1-6|TRBV4-1|TRBD1
CASSQPSQGRYNSPLHF
>TRBJ1-2|TRBV5-1|TRBD1
CASSPVTGDNTGYTF
>TRBJ1-1|TRBV29-1|.
CSAGRGNTEAFF
>TRBJ1-2|TRBV2|.
CASTGGLKGGYGYTF
>TRBJ1-4|TRBV5-1|TRBD1
CASSSDRVNEKLFF
>TRBJ2-5|TRBV23-1|TRBD1
CASSPLPPRQGQETQYF
>TRBJ1-2|TRBV27|TRBD1
CATTRQGASGYTF
>TRBJ1-1|TRBV12-3/TRBV12-4|.
CASTLGRATEAFF
>TRBJ2-3|TRBV9|TRBD2
CASSSGTSGWVGTDTQYF
>TRBJ2-1|TRBV18|TRBD1
CASAGTAYNEQFF
>TRBJ1-3|TRBV7-9|TRBD1
CASSLTGGRHIYF
>TRBJ1-5|TRBV18|.
CASSISSINSNQPQHF
>TRBJ1-2|TRBV5-1|.
CASSTRPSANNYGYTF
>TRBJ1-2|TRBV7-9|.
CASSLAGSRNYGYTF
>TRBJ1-2|TRBV19|.
CASRYRDGYTF
>TRBJ1-2|TRBV5-1|.
CASRIGVRNDGYTF
>TRBJ2-3|TRBV19|TRBD1
CASSTNRGADTQYF
>TRBJ2-7|TRBV30|.
CALSFWSSYEQYF
>TRBJ1-6|TRBV6-5|TRBD1
CASSYMKGATSPLHF
>TRBJ1-1|TRBV11-3|.
CASSAEGNTEAFF
>TRBJ2-1|TRBV7-2|.
CASSDPGILLSSYNEQFF
>TRBJ2-7|TRBV7-3|TRBD1
CASSFLTGRYEQYF